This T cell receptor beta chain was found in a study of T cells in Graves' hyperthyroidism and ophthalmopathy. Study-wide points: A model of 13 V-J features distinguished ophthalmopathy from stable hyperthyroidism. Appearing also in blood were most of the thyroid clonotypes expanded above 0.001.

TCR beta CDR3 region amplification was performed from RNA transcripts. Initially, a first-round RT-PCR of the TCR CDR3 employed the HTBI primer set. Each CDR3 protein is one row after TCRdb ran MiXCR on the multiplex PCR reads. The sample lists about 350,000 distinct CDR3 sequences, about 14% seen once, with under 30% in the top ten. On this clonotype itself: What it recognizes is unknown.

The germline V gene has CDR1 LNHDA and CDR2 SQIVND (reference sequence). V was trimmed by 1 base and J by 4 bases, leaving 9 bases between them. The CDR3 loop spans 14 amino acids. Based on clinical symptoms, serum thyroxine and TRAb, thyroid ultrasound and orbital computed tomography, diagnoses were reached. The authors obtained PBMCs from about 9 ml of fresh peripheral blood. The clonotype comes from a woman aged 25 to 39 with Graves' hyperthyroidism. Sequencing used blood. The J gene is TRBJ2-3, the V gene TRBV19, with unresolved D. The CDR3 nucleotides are TGTGCCAGTAGTATAGGACCCTCGGCAGATACGCAGTATTTT. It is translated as CASSIGPSADTQYF.